There are a few counts of the clone carrying this TCR beta chain. What it recognizes is unknown. The CDR3 spans 14 residues. Germline loops: CDR1 SQVTM, CDR2 ANQGSEA. After removal of 6 bases from V and 2 bases from J, the junction contained 8 bases not matched to a gene. The sample comes from a study of CD8+ T cells in alopecia areata. Across the whole study: The study gave tofacitinib for 6 to 18 months, then 6 months off drug. Study-level results: Relative to normal scalp, lesional scalp, especially alopecia totalis/universalis, showed higher clonality.

Extraction of RNA preceded its reverse transcription into cDNA, which served as the sequencing template. Sequencing was performed with immunoSEQ multiplex PCR; in TCRdb, only in-frame clones are kept and a portion is missing. The sample has 150,000 or so clones, around 47% seen once. The sequence came from a human donor with alopecia areata. This sequence joins TRBV29-1 and TRBJ1-2, with 8 bases that match TRBD1. Sequencing was carried out using CD4+ T cells sorted from blood. The CDR3 DNA follows: TGCAGCGTAATACACCAGGGGGCGAACTATGGCTACACCTTC. Translated: CSVIHQGANYGYTF. Combining the CDR3 with reference TRBV29-1 and TRBJ1-2 gives the whole variable domain SAVISQKPSRDICQRGTSLTIQCQVDSQVTMMFWYRQQPGQSLTLIATANQGSEATYESGFVIDKFPISRPNLTFSTLTVSNMSPEDSSIYLCSVIHQGANYGYTFGSGTRLTVV.